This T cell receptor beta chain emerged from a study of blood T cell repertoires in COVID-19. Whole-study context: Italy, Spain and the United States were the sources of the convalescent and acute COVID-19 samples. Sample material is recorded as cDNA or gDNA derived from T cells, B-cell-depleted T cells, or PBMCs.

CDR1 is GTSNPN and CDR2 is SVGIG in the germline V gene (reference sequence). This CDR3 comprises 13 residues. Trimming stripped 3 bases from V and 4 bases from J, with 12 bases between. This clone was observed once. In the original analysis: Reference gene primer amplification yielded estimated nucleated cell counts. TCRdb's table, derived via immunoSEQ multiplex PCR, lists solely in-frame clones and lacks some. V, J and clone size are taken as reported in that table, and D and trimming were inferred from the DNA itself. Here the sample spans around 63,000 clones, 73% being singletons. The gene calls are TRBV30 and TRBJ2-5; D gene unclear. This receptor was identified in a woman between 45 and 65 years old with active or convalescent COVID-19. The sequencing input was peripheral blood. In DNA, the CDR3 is TGTGCCTGGAGCGACGGAGTTTCAGAGACCCAGTACTTC. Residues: CAWSDGVSETQYF.